This entry features one TCR beta chain sequence. The data were taken from a study of blood T cell repertoires in COVID-19. Sequencing used immunoSEQ multiplex PCR; TCRdb keeps in-frame clones, though not all of them. The sample lists about 140,000 clones; roughly 80% were seen once. V was pared by 3 bases and J by 6 bases, with 19 bases between. Germline V CDR1 and CDR2: MDHEN, SYDVKM. The CDR3 is made up of 16 amino acids. The chain employs TRBV28 and TRBJ2-3; possible D gene TRBD2, 7 bases. The sequence was collected from an elderly woman with acute or convalescent COVID-19. What was sequenced was peripheral blood. The CDR3 reads CASSFSGGGRSDTQYF. The DNA of the CDR3 is TGTGCCAGCAGTTTTTCTGGGGGGGGCAGGTCGGATACGCAGTATTTT.